This TCR beta chain was identified in a study of blood T cell repertoires in COVID-19. Assay: immunoSEQ multiplex PCR; the TCRdb copy retains only in-frame clones and omits some. The sample consists of approximately 92,000 clones, about 85% of them appearing once. Deletions cut 1 base from V and 5 bases from J, with 11 bases between. This CDR3 is 14 amino acids long. Germline CDR1 and CDR2: SGHAT and FQNNGV. This clonotype originated in a man over 45 with acute or convalescent COVID-19. This chain connects TRBV11-2 to TRBJ1-1; the D gene is possibly TRBD1 (5 bases). Material for sequencing was peripheral blood. Written as DNA, the CDR3 is TGTGCCAGCAGCTTAGGGGCATCAGGGACTGAAGCTTTCTTT. Translation: CASSLGASGTEAFF.